The rows below give T cell receptor beta chains drawn from one sample of a study of PD-L1 blockade in urothelial cancer. Some clones are missing from TCRdb's copy, which holds only in-frame ones; the method was immunoSEQ multiplex PCR. Counted here are 90,000 to 120,000 clones, about 90% occurring once; the ten biggest clones make up 0.92%. The sample was PBMCs, taken around atezolizumab (anti-PD-L1) treatment. These receptors were taken from a woman over 75 with urothelial cancer. Each CDR3 is given with its conserved first and last residue. The D gene is left open where the match is weak. Size is omitted from some rows. Given values are once, few, many or a class for expanded clones.

v_call	d_call	clone_size	j_call	cdr3_aa	cdr3_nt
TRBV29-1	TRBD1	.	TRBJ2-6	CSVDGRGRNGANVLTF	TGCAGCGTTGACGGCAGGGGGCGTAATGGGGCCAACGTCCTGACTTTC
TRBV6-5	.	.	TRBJ2-1	CASRGQGSYNEQFF	TGTGCCAGCAGGGGGCAGGGGTCCTACAATGAGCAGTTCTTC
TRBV5-8	.	.	TRBJ2-3	CASSPGTTSTDTQYF	TGTGCCAGCAGCCCCGGGACAACCAGCACAGATACGCAGTATTTT
TRBV19	.	.	TRBJ2-2	CASRGRANTGELFF	TGTGCCAGTAGGGGCCGAGCGAACACCGGGGAGCTGTTTTTT
TRBV5-1	TRBD2	once	TRBJ2-1	CASSTYSGGNNEQFF	TGCGCCAGCAGCACCTACAGCGGGGGAAACAATGAGCAGTTCTTC
TRBV30	.	.	TRBJ2-1	CAWGGRVREQFF	TGTGCCTGGGGGGGCCGGGTGCGTGAGCAGTTCTTC
TRBV6-1	.	.	TRBJ1-1	CASSTSPNTEAFF	TGTGCCAGCAGTACATCACCGAACACTGAAGCTTTCTTT
TRBV25-1	TRBD2	.	TRBJ2-5	CASSDPASGRAIETQYF	TGTGCCAGCAGTGATCCGGCTAGCGGGAGGGCAATCGAGACCCAGTACTTC
TRBV2	.	once	TRBJ1-5	CASRAGENQPQHF	TGTGCCAGCAGAGCAGGGGAGAATCAGCCCCAGCATTTT
TRBV11-2	.	.	TRBJ2-3	CASSLAPTDTQYF	TGTGCCAGCAGCTTAGCCCCAACAGATACGCAGTATTTT
TRBV10-1	.	.	TRBJ2-1	CASSGSSGRPYNEQFF	TGCGCCAGCAGTGGTAGCTCAGGGCGGCCTTACAATGAGCAGTTCTTC
TRBV28	TRBD2	.	TRBJ2-1	CASSLAGEGKKQFF	TGTGCCAGCAGTCTAGCGGGAGAGGGAAAAAAGCAGTTCTTC
TRBV5-1	.	.	TRBJ2-6	CASSLAGEGANVLTF	TGCGCCAGCAGCTTGGCCGGAGAGGGGGCCAACGTCCTGACTTTC
TRBV5-4	TRBD2	.	TRBJ2-6	CASSFGPGLAGVSGANVLTF	TGTGCCAGCAGCTTCGGTCCGGGACTAGCGGGAGTGTCCGGGGCCAACGTCCTGACTTTC
TRBV27	TRBD2	.	TRBJ2-3	CASTPRHKLAGGPDTQYF	TGTGCCAGCACCCCACGTCATAAACTAGCGGGTGGACCAGATACGCAGTATTTT
TRBV18	TRBD1	.	TRBJ1-1	CASSPSDRGLGSTEAFF	TGTGCCAGCTCACCCTCCGACAGGGGATTAGGGAGCACTGAAGCTTTCTTT
TRBV5-1	.	.	TRBJ1-4	CASSLEGQATNEKLFF	TGCGCCAGCAGCTTGGAGGGACAAGCAACTAATGAAAAACTGTTTTTT
TRBV19	TRBD2	.	TRBJ2-1	CASSILAGHSYNEQFF	TGTGCCAGTAGTATTTTAGCGGGGCACTCCTACAATGAGCAGTTCTTC
TRBV19	.	.	TRBJ1-2	CASNGRLDGYTF	TGTGCCAGTAATGGGAGACTCGATGGCTACACCTTC
TRBV7-8	.	.	TRBJ2-1	CASSLAGGGQFF	TGTGCCAGCAGCTTAGCGGGGGGAGGGCAGTTCTTC
TRBV2	.	.	TRBJ2-1	CASSEQGSLGEQFF	TGTGCCAGCAGTGAACAGGGATCCTTGGGTGAGCAGTTCTTC
TRBV12-5	.	.	TRBJ2-7	CASGFPPGYEQYF	TGTGCTAGTGGTTTCCCCCCAGGGTACGAGCAGTACTTC
TRBV5-4	TRBD1	.	TRBJ1-2	CASSPDRGVGYTF	TGTGCCAGCAGCCCCGACAGGGGCGTTGGCTACACCTTC
TRBV30	.	.	TRBJ1-5	CAWSGYSNQPQHF	TGTGCCTGGAGCGGGTATAGCAATCAGCCCCAGCATTTT
TRBV19	.	.	TRBJ1-1	CASSSRSNTEAFF	TGTGCCAGTAGTAGCCGGTCGAACACTGAAGCTTTCTTT
TRBV18	TRBD1	.	TRBJ1-1	CASSSTGSRTEAFF	TGTGCCAGCTCATCGACAGGGAGTAGGACTGAAGCTTTCTTT
TRBV19	.	few	TRBJ1-2	CASSRGDPNYGYTF	TGTGCCAGTAGTCGAGGAGACCCTAACTATGGCTACACCTTC
TRBV28	.	.	TRBJ1-5	CASSLSPGGQPQHF	TGTGCCAGCAGTTTATCGCCAGGTGGACAGCCCCAGCATTTT
TRBV29-1	.	.	TRBJ1-3	CSVVWHSGNTIYF	TGCAGCGTTGTCTGGCACTCTGGAAACACCATATATTTT
TRBV25-1	.	.	TRBJ1-4	CASSESFSRATNEKLFF	TGTGCCAGCAGTGAATCCTTTAGTCGTGCAACTAATGAAAAACTGTTTTTT
TRBV5-8	TRBD1	.	TRBJ1-2	CASSGTDRGYTF	TGTGCCAGCAGCGGGACAGACCGTGGCTACACCTTC
TRBV6-1	TRBD1	.	TRBJ2-2	CASSDLGQGNTGELFF	TGTGCCAGCAGTGACCTTGGACAGGGGAACACCGGGGAGCTGTTTTTT
TRBV23-1	TRBD1	.	TRBJ2-4	CASSQVARGINIQYF	TGCGCCAGCAGTCAAGTTGCCAGGGGGATAAACATTCAGTACTTC
TRBV18	TRBD2	.	TRBJ2-1	CASSRREIAGYNEQFF	TGTGCCAGCTCACGACGGGAAATAGCGGGCTACAATGAGCAGTTCTTC
TRBV2	TRBD1	.	TRBJ1-4	CASTPMTGNNEKLFF	TGTGCCAGCACCCCAATGACAGGGAATAATGAAAAACTGTTTTTT
TRBV5-5	TRBD2	few	TRBJ2-3	CASSLGRGRSLGTDTQYF	TGTGCCAGCAGCTTGGGCCGCGGGAGGTCCCTTGGGACAGATACGCAGTATTTT
TRBV2	TRBD1	.	TRBJ2-7	CATTGGSPYEQYF	TGTGCCACCACAGGGGGCAGTCCCTACGAGCAGTACTTC
TRBV7-2	.	.	TRBJ1-1	CASSLSPGMNTEAFF	TGTGCCAGCAGCTTATCCCCGGGTATGAACACTGAAGCTTTCTTT
TRBV30	.	.	TRBJ2-1	CAWATGNVVNEQFF	TGTGCCTGGGCCACAGGAAATGTGGTAAATGAGCAGTTCTTC
TRBV6-5	TRBD1	.	TRBJ2-2	CASSYIQGVRTGELFF	TGTGCCAGCAGTTATATCCAGGGGGTGCGCACCGGGGAGCTGTTTTTT
TRBV2	.	.	TRBJ1-1	CASEVGRMNTEAFF	TGTGCCAGCGAGGTCGGTCGGATGAACACTGAAGCTTTCTTT
TRBV2	.	.	TRBJ2-1	CASSKEASIYNEQFF	TGTGCCAGCAGCAAGGAAGCGAGTATTTACAATGAGCAGTTCTTC
TRBV2	TRBD2	.	TRBJ2-3	CASSLAGTDTQYF	TGTGCCAGCTCGCTAGCGGGCACAGATACGCAGTATTTT
TRBV19	TRBD1	.	TRBJ1-5	CASSIGTGFNQPQHF	TGTGCCAGTAGTATCGGGACAGGGTTCAATCAGCCCCAGCATTTT
TRBV6-6	TRBD1	.	TRBJ1-5	CASSKTGVGQPQHF	TGTGCCAGCAGCAAAACAGGGGTCGGGCAGCCCCAGCATTTT
TRBV11-3	TRBD2	.	TRBJ2-7	CASSPTSGSYEQYF	TGTGCCAGCAGCCCCACTAGCGGGAGCTACGAGCAGTACTTC
TRBV4-2	TRBD1	.	TRBJ2-7	CASSLSGTGSYEQYF	TGTGCCAGCAGCCTTTCCGGGACAGGATCCTACGAGCAGTACTTC
TRBV28	.	few	TRBJ1-4	CASIDTRGSNEKLFF	TGTGCCAGCATCGATACCAGGGGCTCTAATGAAAAACTGTTTTTT
TRBV28	.	.	TRBJ2-7	CASSRGSSAYEQYF	TGTGCCAGCAGCCGGGGTTCTAGCGCCTACGAGCAGTACTTC
TRBV7-9	TRBD2	once	TRBJ2-3	CASSLEISGSTDTQYF	TGTGCCAGCAGCTTAGAGATTAGCGGGAGCACAGATACGCAGTATTTT
TRBV19	TRBD2	.	TRBJ2-7	CASSSGLAGGPPYEQYF	TGTGCCAGTAGTTCTGGACTAGCGGGAGGCCCACCCTACGAGCAGTACTTC